The 7 T cell receptor beta chains given below trace back to one sample, sequenced in a study of human versus mouse CDR3 diversity and MHC coevolution. Sequencing used immunoSEQ multiplex PCR; TCRdb keeps in-frame clones, though not all of them. The table shows about 83,000 clones, with under 95% occurring only once. The sequenced sample consisted of naive CD4+ T cells from blood. Subset of the sample: CD45RO-negative CD62L-positive naive CD4 T cells. Receptors were obtained from a person between 25 and 70 years old in good health.

CDR3 DNA sequence: TGTGCCAGCAGCTTGGAACAGGTTAAAAATTCACCCCTCCACTTT. It is translated as CASSLEQVKNSPLHF. The rearrangement links TRBV5-5 to TRBJ1-6; D may be TRBD1 (5 bases). Trimming cost V 0 bases and J 7 bases, with 11 bases left between them. This CDR3 region has 15 residues. Germline V lookup: CDR1 SGHKS, CDR2 YYEKEE (reference sequence).

The V and J genes are TRBV27 and TRBJ1-2; TRBD1 agrees at 8 bases. Germline V gene sequence: CDR1 MNHEY, CDR2 SMNVEV (reference sequence). The CDR3 is 17 amino acids. The J segment lost 8 bases and the V segment lost 4 bases, leaving 18 bases of the junction unmatched. The chain's CDR3 is CASSYLGQGRFLAGYTF. The CDR3 DNA reads as TGTGCCAGCAGTTACCTAGGACAGGGTCGGTTTCTCGCGGGCTACACCTTC.

In DNA, the CDR3 is TGTGCCACCTCAGGGGCAGTGGGAAACATTCAGTACTTC. It codes for CATSGAVGNIQYF. The rearrangement joins TRBV27 to TRBJ2-4, with D perhaps TRBD1 (6 bases). V lost 10 bases and J 6 bases, leaving 16 bases between the germline ends. Germline loops: CDR1 MNHEY, CDR2 SMNVEV (reference sequence). There are 13 residues in the CDR3.

The chain couples TRBV10-1 to TRBJ2-4; tentatively, D is TRBD2 (5 bases). Germline lookup yields CDR1 WNHNN and CDR2 SYGVQD (reference sequence). The CDR3 runs 15 residues. Here the CDR3 reads CDSRTERRAKNIQYF. Written as DNA, the CDR3 is TGCGACTCCCGGACGGAACGGAGGGCCAAAAACATTCAGTACTTC.

A single count supports this clone. The V gene is TRBV29-1, the J gene TRBJ1-2; no reliable D call. The CDR3 has 12 residues. Trimming stripped 7 bases from V and 9 bases from J, with 18 bases between. CDR1 and CDR2 (germline): SQVTM, ANQGSEA. In nucleotides, the CDR3 is TGCAGCGCCCTTGTTGGGAGAGATAGCTACACCTTC. Translating gives CSALVGRDSYTF.

This clone was detected only a few times. The chain carries TRBV10-1 and TRBJ2-7, with TRBD1 matching 7 bases. Germline loops: CDR1 WNHNN, CDR2 SYGVQD (reference sequence). With V trimmed by 6 bases and J by 2 bases, 4 bases remained unmatched. This CDR3 has 13 residues. The CDR3 spells CASSRGTAYEQYF. The CDR3 nucleotides read TGCGCCAGCAGCCGTGGGACAGCCTACGAGCAGTACTTC.

This clone was recorded once. The gene calls are TRBV10-3 and TRBJ1-5; TRBD1 matches 8 bases. This CDR3 contains 15 residues. The V gene's germline CDR1 is ENHRY and CDR2 SYGVKD. V lost 0 bases and J lost 7; bases outside the gene matches: 5. The CDR3 DNA reads TGTGCCATCAGTGAGTCGTGGACAGGGCGGCAGCCCCAGCATTTT. Translated, it gives CAISESWTGRQPQHF.